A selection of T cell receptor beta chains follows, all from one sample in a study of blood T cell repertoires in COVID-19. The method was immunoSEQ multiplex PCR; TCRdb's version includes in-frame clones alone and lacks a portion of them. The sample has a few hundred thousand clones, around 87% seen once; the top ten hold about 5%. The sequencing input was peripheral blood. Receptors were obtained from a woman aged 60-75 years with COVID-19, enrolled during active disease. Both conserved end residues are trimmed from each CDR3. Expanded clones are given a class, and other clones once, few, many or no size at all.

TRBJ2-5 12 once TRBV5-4 ASSIRTGIETQY
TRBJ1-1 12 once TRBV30 AWRPQVPGTEAF
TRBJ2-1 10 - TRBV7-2 ASSGSMYEQF
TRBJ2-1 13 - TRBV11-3 ASSLGGHRGSEQF
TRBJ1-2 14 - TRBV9 ASSVGQDRGNYGYT
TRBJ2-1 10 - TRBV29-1 SANRAYNEQF
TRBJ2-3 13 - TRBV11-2 ASSLVGQGSDTQY
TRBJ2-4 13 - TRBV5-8 ASSLETVLKNIQY
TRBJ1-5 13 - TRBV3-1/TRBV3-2 ASSQGRGRNQPQH
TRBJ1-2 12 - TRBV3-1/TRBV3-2 ASSQGQGNYGYT
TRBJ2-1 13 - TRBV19 ATSSPGTVYNEQF
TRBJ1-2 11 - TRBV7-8 ASSFDRAGGYT
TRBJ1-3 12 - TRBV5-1 ASSLNSPGNTIY
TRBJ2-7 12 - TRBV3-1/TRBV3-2 ASSQDRTPGEQY
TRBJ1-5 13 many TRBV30 AWSPSIRLNQPQH
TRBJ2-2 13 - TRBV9 ASSVTGYSTGELF
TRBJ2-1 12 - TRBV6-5 ASSYSRLGNEQF
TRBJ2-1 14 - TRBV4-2 ASSQETSGATNEQF
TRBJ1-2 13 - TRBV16 ASRPTPDTNYGYT
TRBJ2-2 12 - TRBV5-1 ASRGTGSSGELF
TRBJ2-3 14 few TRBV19 ASKASGGTSTDTQY
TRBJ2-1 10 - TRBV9 ASSVTYNEQF
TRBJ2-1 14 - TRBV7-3 ASSLYSTSSYNEQF
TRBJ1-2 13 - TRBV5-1 ASSFRGLGSDGYT
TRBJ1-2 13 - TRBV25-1 ASSAGQGFDYGYT
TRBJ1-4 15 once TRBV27 ASSRQGIKGTNEKLF
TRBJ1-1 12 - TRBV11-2 ASSFSPRNTEAF
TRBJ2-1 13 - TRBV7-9 ASSLGQGVYNEQF